The 32 T cell receptor delta chains below all came from one sample that was sequenced in a study of human gamma delta and Vdelta1 T cells. TCRdb re-called the PCR reads via CATT. Of some 6,100 delta-chain clones listed, approximately 41% are singletons. Their antigens are not known. The sample comprised Vdelta1 gamma-delta T cells from blood grown in culture (DOT cells). The source is a human donor in good health.

This clone has just one count. A much larger clone differs by one base, so this may be a read error. J is TRDJ2 and V is TRDV1, with 11 bases that match TRDD3. Looked up from germline, CDR1 is TSWWSYY and CDR2 is QGS. The CDR3 has 26 amino acids. Trimming took 1 base from V and 6 from J; bases not matched to a gene: 34. This CDR3 reads CALGERTYNRGIPRDGWGIQAAQLFF. The CDR3 DNA reads TGTGCTCTTGGGGAACGGACTTACAATCGAGGTATTCCTAGAGACGGCTGGGGGATACAAGCAGCACAACTCTTCTTT.

This clone qualifies as large (0.1 to 1%). The rearrangement links TRDV1 to TRDJ1; TRDD3 aligns across 7 bases. The length of the CDR3 is 21 residues. Germline CDR1 and CDR2: TSWWSYY and QGS. V was pared by 0 bases and J by 0 bases, with 19 bases of the junction left unmatched. The CDR3 nucleotides are TGTGCTCTTGGGGAACTAATCCCTCCTGGCCGTAGCTGGGGGTACACCGATAAACTCATCTTT. It translates to CALGELIPPGRSWGYTDKLIF.

The V gene is TRDV1, the J gene TRDJ1; D might be TRDD3 (6 bases). This CDR3 is 22 amino acids long. Germline CDR1 and CDR2: TSWWSYY and QGS. V was shortened by 2 bases and J by 1 base, with 32 bases between the two germline ends. The CDR3 protein is CALGEKVTGGTQCTSPTDKLIF. The CDR3 region has the DNA TGTGCTCTTGGGGAAAAAGTCACCGGGGGGACACAATGTACCTCTCCCACCGATAAACTCATCTTT.

By share, this clone counts as large (0.1 to 1%). The chain employs TRDV1 and TRDJ1; 9 bases line up with TRDD2. CDR1 and CDR2 (germline): TSWWSYY, QGS. V was clipped by 3 bases and J by 4 bases; unmatched bases: 21. This CDR3 spans 20 amino acids. Here the CDR3 DNA reads TGTGCTCTTGGGGACCCGGGCCTTCCTACCCTTAATTGGGGTCTCGATAAACTCATCTTT. It translates to CALGDPGLPTLNWGLDKLIF.

The V call is TRDV1, the J call TRDJ1; 13 bases map to TRDD3. The CDR3 totals 27 residues. V lost 0 bases to trimming and J lost 0 bases; unmatched junction nucleotides: 31. CDR1 and CDR2 (germline): TSWWSYY, QGS. The CDR3 DNA follows: TGTGCTCTTGGGGAACTTGGGGCCCGGGTCCCCTTGAACCAACTGGGGGATACGGTGGGGTACACCGATAAACTCATCTTT. It translates to CALGELGARVPLNQLGDTVGYTDKLIF.

This clone appeared a few times. This chain joins TRDV1 and TRDJ1; 11 bases line up with TRDD3. This CDR3 spans 17 amino acids. Trimming removed 5 bases from V and 0 bases from J; junction bases left unmatched: 8. CDR1 is TSWWSYY and CDR2 is QGS in the germline V gene. CDR3 residues: CALGLGLWGIHTDKLIF. CDR3 DNA: TGTGCTCTTGGGCTTGGTCTCTGGGGGATACACACCGATAAACTCATCTTT.

V is TRDV1 and J is TRDJ1; 10 nucleotides line up with TRDD3. The CDR3 runs 18 residues. The V and J ends lost 0 bases and 0 bases, in that order; junction bases with no gene match: 7. The germline CDR1 and CDR2 sequences are TSWWSYY and QGS. The CDR3 bases are TGTGCTCTTGGGGAACTTTGCTGGGGGATAACGTACACCGATAAACTCATCTTT. This gives the protein CALGELCWGITYTDKLIF.

This clone turned up a few times. The rearrangement joins TRDV1 to TRDJ1; 8 nucleotides align to TRDD3. CDR1 is TSWWSYY, CDR2 QGS, per germline. The CDR3 contains 21 residues. J was trimmed by 3 bases and V by 1 base; bases with no gene match: 22. The CDR3 protein is CALGEPITERGGIRFPDKLIF. CDR3 DNA: TGTGCTCTTGGGGAACCTATTACGGAGCGAGGTGGGATACGCTTCCCCGATAAACTCATCTTT.

The chain combines TRDV1 with TRDJ1; maybe TRDD3 (6 bases). CDR3 size: 20 residues. Germline CDR1 and CDR2: TSWWSYY and QGS. The chain's CDR3 is CALQGGSSYWDREYTDKLIF. In nucleotides, the CDR3 is TGTGCCCTCCAAGGGGGCTCAAGTTACTGGGATCGGGAGTACACCGATAAACTCATCTTT.

The sample holds a few counts of this clone. The chain uses TRDV3 and TRDJ1; D is possibly TRDD3 (5 bases). V was cut by 3 bases and J by 5 bases, with 13 bases left in between. This CDR3 comprises 12 residues. Germline V gene data show CDR1 as TVYSNPD and CDR2 as GDNSRS (reference sequence). The CDR3 nucleotides are TGTGCCTTCAGGGTAGGGGAGGATAAACTCATCTTT. Its protein is CAFRVGEDKLIF.

The V call is TRDV1, the J call TRDJ1; 9 bases map to TRDD3. The CDR3 totals 20 residues. The V and J ends lost 0 bases and 0 bases, in that order; junction bases with no gene match: 14. CDR1 and CDR2 (germline): TSWWSYY, QGS. The CDR3 loop reads CALGELGLPYWGTYTDKLIF. CDR3 coding DNA: TGTGCTCTTGGGGAACTCGGCCTTCCTTACTGGGGGACGTACACCGATAAACTCATCTTT.

The chain links TRDV1 to TRDJ1; perhaps TRDD2 as D (5 bases). V lost 4 bases, J lost 0 bases, and 12 bases lay in between. Germline V CDR1 and CDR2: TSWWSYY, QGS. The CDR3 runs to 15 residues. The CDR3 DNA reads as TGTGCTCTTGGGGGTCCCCCTTCGTACACCGATAAACTCATCTTT. Translation: CALGGPPSYTDKLIF.

The chain employs TRDV2 and TRDJ1; D ambiguous. This CDR3 has 12 residues. Germline assignment: CDR1 GEAIGNYY and CDR2 EKD. V dropped 1 base and J dropped 5 bases, with 7 bases sitting between them. DNA for the CDR3: TGTGCCTGTGACACTTATCGGGATAAACTCATCTTT. Encoded protein: CACDTYRDKLIF.

The chain couples TRDV1 to TRDJ1; 9 bases are shared with TRDD3. Germline V gene sequence: CDR1 TSWWSYY, CDR2 QGS. The CDR3 loop spans 20 amino acids. The V gene end was trimmed by 1 base and the J gene end by 2 bases; junction bases not matched to a gene: 17. The CDR3 DNA reads as TGTGCTCTTGGGGAACCCCATACTGGGGGACCCCCCTGGGGGACCGATAAACTCATCTTT. Protein: CALGEPHTGGPPWGTDKLIF.

This clone was found a few times. J is TRDJ1 and V is TRDV1, with TRDD3 identical over 9 bases. Trimming at V came to 5 bases and at J to 0 bases, leaving 25 bases not matched to a gene. Germline assignment: CDR1 TSWWSYY and CDR2 QGS. CDR3 length equals 22 residues. CDR3 protein: CALGTHFRHGLLGDWYTDKLIF. Here the CDR3 DNA reads TGTGCTCTTGGGACTCATTTTCGTCACGGTTTACTGGGGGACTGGTACACCGATAAACTCATCTTT.

The chain employs TRDV1 and TRDJ1; 11 nucleotides align to TRDD3. The germline V gene has CDR1 TSWWSYY and CDR2 QGS. The V gene end was trimmed by 3 bases and the J gene end by 0 bases; junction bases not matched to a gene: 27. The CDR3 is made up of 24 amino acids. The CDR3 nucleotides are TGTGCTCTTGGGGATCCGAGGCCTTCCCCGGTGACTGGGGGATATGGGGTAAACACCGATAAACTCATCTTT. Its protein is CALGDPRPSPVTGGYGVNTDKLIF.

This clone was seen only a few times. The genes are TRDV1 and TRDJ1, with TRDD3 matching 10 bases. The trim removed 5 bases at V and 0 bases at J, leaving 21 bases unmatched. In germline, CDR1 is TSWWSYY, CDR2 QGS. CDR3 length: 21 amino acids. This CDR3 is CALGMLPTSPTGGSHTDKLIF. The CDR3 bases are TGTGCTCTTGGGATGCTACCCACCTCCCCGACTGGGGGATCCCACACCGATAAACTCATCTTT.

This clone has just a few counts. The chain is built from TRDV1 and TRDJ1; TRDD3 is a possible D gene (5 bases). V was trimmed by 3 bases and J by 0 bases, leaving 53 bases between them. The CDR3 is made up of 29 amino acids. The germline CDR1 and CDR2 sequences are TSWWSYY and QGS. CDR3 in DNA: TGTGCTCTTGGGGACCCGGGTGTGTGGGCTTCTGGGCGGACGCCCCCAGAACTTGACTCGACCCCATACACCGATAAACTCATCTTT. This codes for CALGDPGVWASGRTPPELDSTPYTDKLIF.

The V call is TRDV1, the J call TRDJ1; the match to TRDD3 covers 11 bases. Per germline, CDR1 TSWWSYY and CDR2 QGS. Trimming cost V 5 bases and J 3 bases; bases outside gene matches: 35. This CDR3 spans 25 amino acids. The CDR3 loop is CALGSPRGFPTLLGTGGYSADKLIF. CDR3 coding DNA: TGTGCTCTTGGGTCACCACGGGGGTTTCCTACCTTGCTCGGTACTGGGGGATATAGCGCCGATAAACTCATCTTT.

By proportion, this clone is large. This chain links TRDV1 with TRDJ1; a weak D match, TRDD3 (5 bases). Trimming stripped 1 base from V and 0 bases from J, with 24 bases between. CDR3 size: 20 residues. Germline V gene data show CDR1 as TSWWSYY and CDR2 as QGS. The CDR3 here is CALGERFMRTLGEYTDKLIF. DNA for the CDR3: TGTGCTCTTGGGGAACGCTTTATGAGAACACTAGGGGAGTACACCGATAAACTCATCTTT.

On this clone: A clone one base away is much larger, so this may be a read error. The rearrangement links TRDV1 to TRDJ4; 7 nucleotides align to TRDD3. Looked up from germline, CDR1 is TSWWSYY and CDR2 is QGS. The CDR3 is made up of 18 amino acids. The trim removed 2 bases at V and 1 base at J, leaving 16 bases unmatched. CDR3 DNA sequence: TGTGCTCTTGGGGAATCCCACTCTCGTGGATACGACCACAGACCCCTGATCTTT. This sequence encodes CALGESHSRGYDHRPLIF.

This clone was found a few times. This may be a read error, as it is one base from a much larger clone. The chain combines TRDV1 with TRDJ1, with 13 positions matching TRDD3. The V gene's germline CDR1 is TSWWSYY and CDR2 QGS. The V segment lost 1 base and the J segment 3 bases; nucleotides outside the gene matches: 29. The CDR3 sequence is 25 residues long. The CDR3 spells CALGERPSYGSYWGIRKDHSDKLIF. The CDR3 DNA follows: TGTGCTCTTGGGGAACGGCCTTCCTACGGTTCGTACTGGGGGATACGCAAGGATCACTCCGATAAACTCATCTTT.

This chain connects TRDV1 to TRDJ1; 10 positions agree with TRDD3. The CDR3 has 25 amino acids. Per germline, CDR1 TSWWSYY and CDR2 QGS. V trimming: 0 bases; J trimming: 3 bases; junction bases outside the gene matches: 31. CDR3 residues: CALGELVSHIIPMGGYAGGSDKLIF. CDR3 DNA: TGTGCTCTTGGGGAACTAGTTTCCCATATTATTCCTATGGGGGGATACGCGGGTGGGTCCGATAAACTCATCTTT.

This clone was seen a handful of times. The chain uses TRDV1 and TRDJ1, with TRDD3 identical over 11 bases. The CDR3 loop spans 22 amino acids. Looked up from germline, CDR1 is TSWWSYY and CDR2 is QGS. Trimming at V came to 3 bases and at J to 4 bases, leaving 25 bases not matched to a gene. The CDR3 protein is CALGEGHSYSTGGYSTFDKLIF. As DNA, the CDR3 is TGTGCTCTTGGGGAGGGGCATTCCTACAGTACTGGGGGATATTCGACCTTCGATAAACTCATCTTT.

This rearrangement joins TRDV1 to TRDJ1, with D unclear. The germline V gene has CDR1 TSWWSYY and CDR2 QGS. This CDR3 has 15 residues. Trimming removed 2 bases from V and 0 bases from J, with 10 bases in between. The CDR3 nucleotides are TGTGCTCTTGGGGAAACCGGCTTTTACACCGATAAACTCATCTTT. This encodes CALGETGFYTDKLIF.

This clone was found a few times. This rearrangement joins TRDV1 to TRDJ1, with 9 bases fitting TRDD3. The CDR3 is made up of 17 amino acids. J lost 6 bases, V lost 3 bases, and 14 bases had no gene match. Germline V lookup: CDR1 TSWWSYY, CDR2 QGS. The CDR3 sequence: CALGDPSWGIPSHKLIF. The CDR3 nucleotides read TGTGCTCTTGGGGATCCATCCTGGGGGATTCCTTCCCATAAACTCATCTTT.

This chain joins TRDV1 and TRDJ3, with TRDD3 identical over 11 bases. The V gene end was trimmed by 2 bases and the J gene end by 5 bases; junction bases not matched to a gene: 17. The germline gives CDR1 TSWWSYY, CDR2 QGS. CDR3 length: 22 residues. The CDR3 DNA is TGTGCTCTTGGGGAAAAATGGGGGATACGCTATTTAAAGTATCGGGACACCCGACAGATGTTTTTC. Translated: CALGEKWGIRYLKYRDTRQMFF.

The chain recombines TRDV1 with TRDJ1; 10 bases fit TRDD3. The CDR3 runs to 22 residues. V gave up 5 bases and J gave up 3 bases; unmatched junction bases: 27. The germline V gene encodes CDR1 TSWWSYY and CDR2 QGS. The CDR3 reads CALGTVGGRSRTYWGMPDKLIF. The CDR3 nucleotides read TGTGCTCTTGGGACGGTAGGAGGTCGCTCCCGGACTTACTGGGGGATGCCCGATAAACTCATCTTT.

This rearrangement joins TRDV1 to TRDJ1, with TRDD3 matching 10 bases. The germline gives CDR1 TSWWSYY, CDR2 QGS. V lost 2 bases to trimming and J lost 7 bases; unmatched junction nucleotides: 25. The CDR3 spans 21 residues. The CDR3 region has the DNA TGTGCTCTTGGGGAAACCAGGGTACTGGGGGATCCTTCCCTCTATTCCGCTAAACTCATCTTT. This sequence encodes CALGETRVLGDPSLYSAKLIF.

This clone was counted between two and nine times. The chain combines TRDV1 with TRDJ1; tentatively, D is TRDD2 (6 bases). V was pared by 6 bases and J by 4 bases, with 45 bases between. The CDR3 loop spans 24 amino acids. Germline-derived CDR1 and CDR2 are TSWWSYY and QGS. The CDR3 sequence: CALGRRPFPMRVSVGEGAYDKLIF. CDR3 DNA: TGTGCTCTTGGTCGTAGGCCCTTCCCCATGAGGGTATCGGTTGGCGAGGGTGCTTACGATAAACTCATCTTT.

The chain recombines TRDV3 with TRDJ1; D unresolved. Per the germline V gene, CDR1 is TVYSNPD and CDR2 is GDNSRS (reference sequence). V was cut by 4 bases and J by 0 bases, with 18 bases left in between. The CDR3 runs to 15 residues. The CDR3 is CAYGIAHRYTDKLIF. DNA for the CDR3: TGTGCCTATGGTATAGCCCACAGATACACCGATAAACTCATCTTT.

The V and J genes are TRDV1 and TRDJ1, with 9 positions matching TRDD3. This CDR3 spans 20 amino acids. V was pared by 2 bases and J by 0 bases, with 16 bases of the junction left unmatched. Germline loops: CDR1 TSWWSYY, CDR2 QGS. CDR3 amino acids: CALGEVPLSLTGGNTDKLIF. For the CDR3, the DNA is TGTGCTCTTGGGGAAGTTCCTCTCTCGCTTACTGGGGGAAACACCGATAAACTCATCTTT.